Detailed here is one T cell receptor beta chain. This entry is derived from a study of CD8 T cells in Susac syndrome. RNA totalling roughly 0.5 to 1 ug underwent reverse transcription with random hexamers. Amplification of TCR beta CDR3 by immunoSEQ multiplex PCR spanned 54 Vbeta and 13 Jbeta. TCRdb fed the immunoSEQ multiplex PCR reads into MiXCR, producing one record per CDR3 protein. The table has about 400,000 distinct CDR3 sequences, around 85% seen once; the top ten hold 0.09% to 0.15%. Trimming shortened V by 8 bases and J by 6 bases, and 17 bases separated the two germline ends. The CDR3 is 14 amino acids. CDR1 LGHDT and CDR2 YNNKEL come from the germline V gene (reference sequence).

The V call is TRBV3-1, the J call TRBJ2-1; D tentatively reads TRBD1 or TRBD2 (6 bases each). Material for sequencing was CD8+ T cells from PBMCs. The clonotype was recovered from a human donor with multiple sclerosis. The CDR3 region has the DNA TGTGCCAGCCGGAAGGGGGGCCCCCTCAATGAGCAGTTCTTC. Translated, it gives CASRKGGPLNEQFF.